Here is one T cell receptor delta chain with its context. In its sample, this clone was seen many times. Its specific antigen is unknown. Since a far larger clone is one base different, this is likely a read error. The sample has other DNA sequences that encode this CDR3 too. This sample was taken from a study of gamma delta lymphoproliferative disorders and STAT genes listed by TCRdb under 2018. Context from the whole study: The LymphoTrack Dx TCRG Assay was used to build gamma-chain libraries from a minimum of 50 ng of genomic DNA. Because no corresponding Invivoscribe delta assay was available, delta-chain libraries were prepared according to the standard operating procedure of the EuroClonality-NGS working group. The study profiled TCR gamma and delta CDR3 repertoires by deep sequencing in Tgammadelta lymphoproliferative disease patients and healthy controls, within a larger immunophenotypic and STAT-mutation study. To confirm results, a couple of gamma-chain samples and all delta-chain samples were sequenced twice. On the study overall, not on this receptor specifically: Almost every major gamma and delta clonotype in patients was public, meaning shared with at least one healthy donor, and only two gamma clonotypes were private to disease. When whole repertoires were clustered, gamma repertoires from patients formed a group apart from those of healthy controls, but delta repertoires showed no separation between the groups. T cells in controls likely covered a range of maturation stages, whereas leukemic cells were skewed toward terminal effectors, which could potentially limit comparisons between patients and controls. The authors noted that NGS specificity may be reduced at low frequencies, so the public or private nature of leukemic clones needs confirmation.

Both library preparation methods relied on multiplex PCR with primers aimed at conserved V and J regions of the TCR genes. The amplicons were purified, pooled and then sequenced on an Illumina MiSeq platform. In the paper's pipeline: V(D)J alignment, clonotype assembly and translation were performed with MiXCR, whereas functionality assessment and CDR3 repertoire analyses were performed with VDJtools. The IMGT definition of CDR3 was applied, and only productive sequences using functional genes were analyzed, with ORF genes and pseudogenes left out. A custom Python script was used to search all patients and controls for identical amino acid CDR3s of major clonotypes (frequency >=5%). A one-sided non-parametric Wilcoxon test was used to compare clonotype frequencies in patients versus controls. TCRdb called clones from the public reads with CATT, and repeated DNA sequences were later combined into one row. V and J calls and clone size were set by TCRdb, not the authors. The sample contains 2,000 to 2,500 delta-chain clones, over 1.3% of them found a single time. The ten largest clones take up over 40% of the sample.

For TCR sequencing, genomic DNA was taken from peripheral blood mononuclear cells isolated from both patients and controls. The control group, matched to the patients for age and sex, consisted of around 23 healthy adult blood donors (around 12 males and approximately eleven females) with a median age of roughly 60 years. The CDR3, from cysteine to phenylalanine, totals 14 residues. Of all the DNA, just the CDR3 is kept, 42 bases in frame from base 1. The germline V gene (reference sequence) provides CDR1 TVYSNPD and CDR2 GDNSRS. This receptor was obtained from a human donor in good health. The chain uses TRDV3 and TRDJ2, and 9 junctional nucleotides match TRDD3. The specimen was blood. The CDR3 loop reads CAFLGDTLTAQLFF. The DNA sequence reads TGTGCTTTCTTGGGGGATACTTTGACAGCACAACTCTTCTTT.